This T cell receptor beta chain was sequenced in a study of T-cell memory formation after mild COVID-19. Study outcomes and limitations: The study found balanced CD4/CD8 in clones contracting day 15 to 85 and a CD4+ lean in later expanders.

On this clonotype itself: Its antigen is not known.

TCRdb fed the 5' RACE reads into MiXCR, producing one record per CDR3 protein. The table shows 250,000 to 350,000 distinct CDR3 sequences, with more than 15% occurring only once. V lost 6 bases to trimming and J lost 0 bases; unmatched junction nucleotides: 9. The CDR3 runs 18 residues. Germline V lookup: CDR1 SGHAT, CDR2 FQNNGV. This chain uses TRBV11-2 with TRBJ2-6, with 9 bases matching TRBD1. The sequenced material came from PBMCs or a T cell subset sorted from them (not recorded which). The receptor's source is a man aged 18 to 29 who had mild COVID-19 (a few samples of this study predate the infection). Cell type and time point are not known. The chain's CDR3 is CASRSYRGLISGANVLTF. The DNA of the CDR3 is TGTGCCAGCAGGTCATACAGGGGGCTAATCTCTGGGGCCAACGTCCTGACTTTC.